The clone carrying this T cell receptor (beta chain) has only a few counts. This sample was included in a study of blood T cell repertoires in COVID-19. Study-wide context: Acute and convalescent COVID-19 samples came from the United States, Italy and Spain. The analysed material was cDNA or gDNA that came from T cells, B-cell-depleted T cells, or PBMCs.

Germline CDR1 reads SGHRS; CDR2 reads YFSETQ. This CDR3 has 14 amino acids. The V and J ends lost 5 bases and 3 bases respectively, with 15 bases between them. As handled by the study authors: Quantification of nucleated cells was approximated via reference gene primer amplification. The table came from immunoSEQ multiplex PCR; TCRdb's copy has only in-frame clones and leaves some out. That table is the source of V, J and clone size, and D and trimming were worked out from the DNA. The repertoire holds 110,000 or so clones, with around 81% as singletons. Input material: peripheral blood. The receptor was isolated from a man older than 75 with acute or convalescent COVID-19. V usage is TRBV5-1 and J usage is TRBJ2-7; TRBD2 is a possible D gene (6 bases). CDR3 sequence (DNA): TGCGCCAGCAGTGCTTGGAGGGAAAACTACGAGCAGTACTTC. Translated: CASSAWRENYEQYF.